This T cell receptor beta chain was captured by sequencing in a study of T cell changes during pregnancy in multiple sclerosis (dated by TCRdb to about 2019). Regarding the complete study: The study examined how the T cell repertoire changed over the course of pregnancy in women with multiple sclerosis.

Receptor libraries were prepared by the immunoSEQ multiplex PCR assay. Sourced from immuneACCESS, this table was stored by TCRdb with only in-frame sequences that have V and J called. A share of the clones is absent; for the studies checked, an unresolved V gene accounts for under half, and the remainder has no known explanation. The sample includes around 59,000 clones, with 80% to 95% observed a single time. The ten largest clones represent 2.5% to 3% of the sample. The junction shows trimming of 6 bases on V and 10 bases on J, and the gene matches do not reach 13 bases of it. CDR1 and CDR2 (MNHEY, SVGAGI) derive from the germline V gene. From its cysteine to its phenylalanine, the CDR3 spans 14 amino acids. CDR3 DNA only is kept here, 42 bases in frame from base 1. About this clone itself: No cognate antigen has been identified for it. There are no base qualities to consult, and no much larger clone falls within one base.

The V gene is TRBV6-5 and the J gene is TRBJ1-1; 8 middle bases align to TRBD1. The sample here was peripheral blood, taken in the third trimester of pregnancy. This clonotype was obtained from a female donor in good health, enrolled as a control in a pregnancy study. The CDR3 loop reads CASRRLQGDLRAFF. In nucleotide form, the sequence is TGTGCCAGCAGGAGACTACAGGGGGACCTGCGAGCTTTCTTT.